The 14 T cell receptor beta chains below were found in one sample sequenced in a study of blood T cell repertoires in COVID-19. Assay used: immunoSEQ multiplex PCR; TCRdb lists only in-frame clones, some missing. The sample has about 130,000 clones; around 85% are singletons. Sequenced sample: peripheral blood. The receptor source for this set is a man under 40 with COVID-19, enrolled during active disease.

This chain joins TRBV2 and TRBJ2-7; TRBD1 agrees at 11 bases. The CDR3 totals 15 residues. Germline CDR1 is SNHLY and CDR2 is FYNNEI. Unmatched junction bases numbered 6, after V lost 6 bases and J lost 2 bases. CDR3 in DNA: TGTGCCAGCAGGGGGACAGGGGGTCTAGCCTACGAGCAGTACTTC. Protein: CASRGTGGLAYEQYF.

This chain joins TRBV19 and TRBJ1-5, with D perhaps matching TRBD1 (6 bases). Germline assignment: CDR1 LNHDA and CDR2 SQIVND (reference sequence). V lost 8 bases and J 6 bases, leaving 14 bases between the germline ends. The CDR3 length is 13 residues. CDR3 DNA: TGTGCCAGTTCTCGACAGGCGAGTCAGCCCCAGCATTTT. Its protein product is CASSRQASQPQHF.

Only one count was recorded for this clone. The chain employs TRBV4-1 and TRBJ2-3; TRBD2 matches 8 bases. This CDR3 comprises 16 residues. Germline V lookup: CDR1 MGHRA, CDR2 YSYEKL. Losses at the gene ends were 4 bases for V and 1 base for J; bases not matched to a gene: 7. Here the CDR3 DNA reads TGCGCCAGCAGCCTTATAGCGGGATCAGGCACAGATACGCAGTATTTT. Amino acid sequence: CASSLIAGSGTDTQYF.

In its sample, this clone was seen a few times. The V call is TRBV6-6, the J call TRBJ1-2; 9 nucleotides align to TRBD1. Germline loops: CDR1 MNHNY, CDR2 SVGAGI (reference sequence). Unmatched junction bases numbered 3, after V lost 5 bases and J lost 5 bases. The CDR3 runs 13 residues. The DNA for the CDR3 is TGTGCCAGCAGTCCTGACAGGGGGTATGGCTACACCTTC. Residues: CASSPDRGYGYTF.

V gene TRBV11-2 combines with J gene TRBJ2-1; weak D call: TRBD2 (6 bases). V dropped 8 bases and J dropped 10 bases, with 24 bases sitting between them. CDR3 length equals 15 residues. The germline V gene encodes CDR1 SGHAT and CDR2 FQNNGV. The CDR3 DNA sequence: TGTGCCAGCCGGGCTATGGGACTGCGTAACCGGGAGCAGTTCTTC. Amino acid sequence: CASRAMGLRNREQFF.

This chain links TRBV7-9 with TRBJ2-1, with a possible D match to TRBD2 (6 bases). V was cut by 6 bases and J by 10 bases, with 22 bases left in between. CDR1 and CDR2 from the germline V gene are SEHNR and FQNEAQ (reference sequence). The CDR3 extends over 15 amino acids. The CDR3 sequence: CASRNRDWVMEEQFF. The CDR3 coding sequence is TGTGCCAGCAGAAACCGGGACTGGGTTATGGAGGAGCAGTTCTTC.

The J gene is TRBJ2-7, the V gene TRBV18, with TRBD1 matching over 7 bases. Germline values: CDR1 KGHSH, CDR2 LQKENI. Trimming at V came to 3 bases and at J to 3 bases, leaving 5 bases not matched to a gene. This CDR3 has 14 amino acids. Here the CDR3 DNA reads TGTGCCAGCTCACCTGAGGCAGGGGGCTACGAGCAGTACTTC. Protein sequence: CASSPEAGGYEQYF. Full variable domain (remainder filled in from reference TRBV18 and TRBJ2-7): NAGVMQNPRHLVRRRGQEARLRCSPMKGHSHVYWYRQLPEEGLKFMVYLQKENIIDESGMPKERFSAEFPKEGPSILRIQQVVRGDSAAYFCASSPEAGGYEQYFGPGTRLTVT.

This sequence joins TRBV29-1 and TRBJ2-1; 9 bases line up with TRBD1. The CDR3 length is 14 residues. The V segment lost 7 bases and the J segment 4 bases; nucleotides outside the gene matches: 8. Germline V gene sequence: CDR1 SQVTM, CDR2 ANQGSEA. Here the CDR3 reads CSGVRDRGYNEQFF. CDR3 coding DNA: TGCAGCGGTGTCCGTGACAGGGGGTACAATGAGCAGTTCTTC.

This clone has a handful of counts. V gene TRBV10-3 combines with J gene TRBJ2-5; no reliable D call. CDR3 length: 16 residues. The V end was cut by 0 bases, the J end by 0 bases, with 11 bases between. Germline CDR1 reads ENHRY; CDR2 reads SYGVKD. CDR3 residues: CAISESSESYQETQYF. The CDR3 DNA is TGTGCCATCAGTGAGTCCTCAGAATCGTACCAAGAGACCCAGTACTTC.

This chain links TRBV18 with TRBJ2-5, with D maybe TRBD2 (6 bases). V dropped 0 bases and J dropped 2 bases, with 13 bases sitting between them. The CDR3 sequence is 16 residues long. The V gene's germline CDR1 is KGHSH and CDR2 LQKENI. The CDR3 region has the DNA TGTGCCAGCTCACCACCAGGCTCCGGGAGTCAAGAGACCCAGTACTTC. Amino acid sequence: CASSPPGSGSQETQYF.

CDR3 loop: CASSPSTGIDGYTF. In nucleotides, the CDR3 is TGTGCCAGCAGTCCGTCGACAGGGATCGACGGCTACACCTTC. The rearrangement links TRBV27 to TRBJ1-2, with 7 bases matching TRBD1. The CDR3 is made up of 14 amino acids. V shed 5 bases and J 8 bases; nucleotides not matched to a gene: 11. In germline, CDR1 is MNHEY, CDR2 SMNVEV (reference sequence).

This chain uses TRBV12-3 or TRBV12-4 with TRBJ2-2; D gene uncertain. Trimming stripped 3 bases from V and 7 bases from J, with 9 bases between. The CDR3 sequence is 13 residues long. The CDR3 nucleotides are TGTGCCAGCAGTTTTTCTGGCATCGGGGAGCTGTTTTTT. Its translation is CASSFSGIGELFF.

CDR3 sequence: CASSQDRGLYEQYF. In DNA form, the CDR3 reads TGTGCCAGCAGCCAAGATAGGGGGCTTTACGAGCAGTACTTC. This chain links TRBV14 with TRBJ2-7; 7 positions match TRBD1. The CDR3 spans 14 residues. V shed 0 bases and J 4 bases; nucleotides not matched to a gene: 3. The germline V gene has CDR1 SGHDN and CDR2 FVKESK.

CDR3 amino acids: CASSRRAGGFQGTNEQYF. The CDR3, as DNA: TGTGCCAGCAGTCGTCGAGCGGGGGGTTTTCAGGGTACAAACGAGCAGTACTTC. This sequence joins TRBV2 and TRBJ2-7; 9 bases align to TRBD2. The germline CDR1 and CDR2 sequences are SNHLY and FYNNEI. CDR3 length: 18 residues. Germline trimming cut 5 bases from V and 5 bases from J; bases unmatched to any gene: 19.